This paragraph covers one T cell receptor beta chain sequence. The antigen remains unidentified. Other DNA sequences in this specimen translate into the identical CDR3. This CDR3 is built from 15 residues. Germline loops: CDR1 MNHEY, CDR2 SMNVEV (reference sequence). V lost 2 bases to trimming and J lost 7 bases; unmatched junction nucleotides: 10. This record comes from a study of cytomegalovirus exposure and HLA in healthy donors. The study, taken as a whole, reports: HLA allele associations emerged for some 16,000 TCR beta sequences in a later analysis, at 0.05 false discovery rate. A later analysis appeared to link common viral pathogens to several of the most significant clusters. The authors enumerated over 150 TCR beta chains as linked to cytomegalovirus.

PCR amplification relied on 60 Vbeta primers (plus 13 Jbeta primers). The data were produced by immunoSEQ multiplex PCR, yet TCRdb's version contains in-frame clones alone and is incomplete. The table has 95,000 to 150,000 clones, about 83% seen once. The chain has TRBV27 and TRBJ1-2; 7 bases line up with TRBD1. The receptor was derived from a woman aged 40 to 50 in good health and CMV-seropositive. Sequenced sample: PBMCs. CDR3 sequence: CASSLNRGDDSGYTF. CDR3 sequence (DNA): TGTGCCAGCAGTTTAAACAGGGGCGATGATTCTGGCTACACCTTC.